This paragraph reports one TCR beta chain. The data belong to a study of blood T cell repertoires in COVID-19. Whole-study context: The cDNA or gDNA used as material had been derived from T cells, B-cell-depleted T cells, or PBMCs.

Those enrolled, adults aged roughly 18 to 89 years, came from under 25 US areas. Cohort 3 donors counted as recovered after two negative PCRs, clearance, or resolved symptoms. V was clipped by 2 bases and J by 7 bases; unmatched bases: 8. From germline, CDR1 is SGHVS and CDR2 FNYEAQ. The CDR3 spans 16 residues. As processed by the authors: Researchers report that nucleated cell counts were estimated from reference gene primer amplification. The assay was immunoSEQ multiplex PCR, and TCRdb's table has in-frame clones only and misses some. The D gene and trimming were derived from the DNA, and the V and J assignments and clone size from that table. The data show over 250,000 clones, with 90% seen just once and roughly 2.6% held by the top ten.

The sequencing input was PBMCs or T cells enriched from blood (not recorded which). This chain links TRBV7-6 with TRBJ2-2; the match to TRBD2 covers 9 bases. The TCR originated in a man aged 60-69 years who had recovered from COVID-19. CDR3 sequence reads: CASSLHSGRIDGELFF. The CDR3 bases are TGTGCCAGCAGCTTACATAGCGGGAGAATCGACGGGGAGCTGTTTTTT.